The 10 T cell receptor beta chains below were found in one sample sequenced in a study of CD8+ T cells in alopecia areata. The sequencing template was cDNA reverse transcribed from extracted RNA. The method was immunoSEQ multiplex PCR; TCRdb's version includes in-frame clones alone and lacks a portion of them. This table holds about 120,000 clones, around 45% found once. The sample was NKG2D-low CD8+ T cells sorted from blood. These receptors originate from a human donor with alopecia areata.

The chain couples TRBV18 to TRBJ2-7; D might be TRBD2 (5 bases). V dropped 2 bases and J dropped 6 bases, with 14 bases sitting between them. CDR1 is KGHSH, CDR2 LQKENI, per germline. The CDR3 covers 14 residues. The CDR3 loop is CASSPLTVGSEQYF. The CDR3 DNA is TGTGCCAGCTCACCATTGACGGTGGGGAGCGAGCAGTACTTC.

The chain carries TRBV15 and TRBJ2-1; D gene uncertain. Trimming removed 0 bases at V and 10 bases at J, with 10 bases between. Germline V gene sequence: CDR1 LNHNV, CDR2 YYDKDF (reference sequence). The CDR3 contains 13 residues. The CDR3 reads CATSREATGEQFF. CDR3 coding DNA: TGTGCCACCAGCAGAGAGGCTACCGGCGAGCAGTTCTTC.

This clone was seen more than once but under ten times. The genes are TRBV29-1 and TRBJ2-1; D perhaps matches TRBD2 (6 bases). Trimming pared 7 bases from V and 0 bases from J, leaving 16 bases between. The CDR3 extends over 15 amino acids. Germline V lookup: CDR1 SQVTM, CDR2 ANQGSEA. The CDR3: CSAPSSGRSYNEQFF. The CDR3 nucleotides are TGCAGCGCCCCGAGTAGCGGTCGCTCCTACAATGAGCAGTTCTTC.

This clone was found a few times. This chain uses TRBV29-1 with TRBJ2-5; the D gene is possibly TRBD2 (6 bases). The CDR3 is made up of 15 amino acids. CDR1 and CDR2 from the germline V gene are SQVTM and ANQGSEA. Trimming cost V 1 base and J 3 bases, with 15 bases left between them. This CDR3 is CSVEGLASEKETQYF. The DNA for the CDR3 is TGCAGCGTTGAAGGTTTAGCTAGCGAGAAAGAGACCCAGTACTTC.

This clone was found a few times. The chain is built from TRBV13 and TRBJ2-2; D unclear. Trimming pared 4 bases from V and 7 bases from J, leaving 13 bases between. Germline V gene data show CDR1 as PRHDT and CDR2 as FYEKMQ (reference sequence). This CDR3 has 14 residues. The CDR3 region has the DNA TGTGCCAGCAGCTCGGGCACGGGCATCGGGGAGCTGTTTTTT. This codes for CASSSGTGIGELFF.

The V gene is TRBV29-1, the J gene TRBJ2-7; TRBD2 might be the D (5 bases). Germline CDR1 and CDR2: SQVTM and ANQGSEA. Trimming stripped 1 base from V and 4 bases from J, with 14 bases between. The CDR3 has 14 residues. CDR3 amino acids: CSVEGSGVEYEQYF. The CDR3 coding sequence is TGCAGCGTTGAAGGCTCCGGGGTCGAGTACGAGCAGTACTTC.

Remarks on this clone: The same CDR3 arises from other DNA sequences in this sample as well. The gene calls are TRBV27 and TRBJ1-1; 7 nucleotides align to TRBD1. Germline V CDR1 and CDR2: MNHEY, SMNVEV (reference sequence). CDR3 length: 13 residues. V lost 6 bases and J lost 1; bases outside the gene matches: 2. The CDR3 region has the DNA TGTGCCAGCAGCTGGACAGGGAACACTGAAGCTTTCTTT. The encoded protein is CASSWTGNTEAFF.

V and J are TRBV27 and TRBJ2-7, with 7 bases matching TRBD1. The CDR3 has 14 amino acids. Germline-derived CDR1 and CDR2 are MNHEY and SMNVEV (reference sequence). V gave up 6 bases and J gave up 3 bases; unmatched junction bases: 8. CDR3 sequence: CASSHGQAYYEQYF. The CDR3 DNA reads TGTGCCAGCAGCCACGGACAGGCATACTACGAGCAGTACTTC.

The J gene is TRBJ2-7, the V gene TRBV30; D possibly matches TRBD1 or TRBD2 (5 bases each). Germline lookup yields CDR1 GTSNPN and CDR2 SVGIG (reference sequence). This CDR3 has 14 amino acids. V lost 0 bases and J lost 6, with 15 bases in between. This chain's CDR3 is CAWSVTEGSSEQYF. CDR3 coding DNA: TGTGCCTGGAGTGTCACAGAGGGGTCTAGCGAGCAGTACTTC. Combining the CDR3 with reference TRBV30 and TRBJ2-7 gives the whole variable domain SQTIHQWPATLVQPVGSPLSLECTVEGTSNPNLYWYRQAAGRGLQLLFYSVGIGQISSEVPQNLSASRPQDRQFILSSKKLLLSDSGFYLCAWSVTEGSSEQYFGPGTRLTVT.

This clone was observed a handful of times. This chain joins TRBV28 and TRBJ2-1, with TRBD1 matching over 8 bases. The CDR3 runs 16 residues. Germline V CDR1 and CDR2: MDHEN, SYDVKM. Trimming cost V 5 bases and J 5 bases; bases outside gene matches: 11. The CDR3 DNA reads TGTGCCAGCAGTACCTGGACAGGGCAGATGAACAATGAGCAGTTCTTC. Its protein product is CASSTWTGQMNNEQFF.